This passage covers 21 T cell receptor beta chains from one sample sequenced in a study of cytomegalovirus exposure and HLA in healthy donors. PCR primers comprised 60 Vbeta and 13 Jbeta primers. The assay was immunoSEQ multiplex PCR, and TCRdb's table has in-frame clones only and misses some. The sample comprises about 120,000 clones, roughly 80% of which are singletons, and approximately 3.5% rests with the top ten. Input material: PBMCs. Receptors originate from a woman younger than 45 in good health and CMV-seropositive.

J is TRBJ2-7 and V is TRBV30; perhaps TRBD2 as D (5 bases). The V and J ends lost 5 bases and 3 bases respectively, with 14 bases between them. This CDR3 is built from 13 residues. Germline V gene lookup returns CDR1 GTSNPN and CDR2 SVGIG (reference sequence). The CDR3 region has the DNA TGTGCCTGGCGACGGGGTCCTTACTACGAGCAGTACTTC. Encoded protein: CAWRRGPYYEQYF.

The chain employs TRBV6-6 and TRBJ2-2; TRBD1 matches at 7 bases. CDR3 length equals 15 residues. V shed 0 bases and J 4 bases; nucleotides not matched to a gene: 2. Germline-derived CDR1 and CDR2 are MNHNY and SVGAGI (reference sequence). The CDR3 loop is CASSYSGQPTGELFF. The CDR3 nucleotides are TGTGCCAGCAGTTACTCGGGACAGCCCACCGGGGAGCTGTTTTTT.

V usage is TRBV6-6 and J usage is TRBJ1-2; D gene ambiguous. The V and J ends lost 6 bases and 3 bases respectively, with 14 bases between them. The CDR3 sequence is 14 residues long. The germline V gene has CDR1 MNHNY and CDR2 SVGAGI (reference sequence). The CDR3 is CASSAGGSHYGYTF. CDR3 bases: TGTGCCAGCAGCGCGGGCGGCAGTCACTATGGCTACACCTTC.

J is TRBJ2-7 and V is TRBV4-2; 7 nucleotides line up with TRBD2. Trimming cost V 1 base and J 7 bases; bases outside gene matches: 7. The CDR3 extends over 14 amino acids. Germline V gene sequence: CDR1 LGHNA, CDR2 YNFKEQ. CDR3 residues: CASSQAAGLGEQYF. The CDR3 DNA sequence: TGTGCCAGCAGCCAAGCAGCGGGGCTGGGGGAGCAGTACTTC.

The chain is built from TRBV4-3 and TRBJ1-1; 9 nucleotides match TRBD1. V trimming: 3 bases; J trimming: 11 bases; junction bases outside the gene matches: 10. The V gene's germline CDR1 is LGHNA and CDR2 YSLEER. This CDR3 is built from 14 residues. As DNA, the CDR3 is TGCGCCAGCAGCCACCCGGGACAGGGAATGCGTGCTTTCTTT. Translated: CASSHPGQGMRAFF.

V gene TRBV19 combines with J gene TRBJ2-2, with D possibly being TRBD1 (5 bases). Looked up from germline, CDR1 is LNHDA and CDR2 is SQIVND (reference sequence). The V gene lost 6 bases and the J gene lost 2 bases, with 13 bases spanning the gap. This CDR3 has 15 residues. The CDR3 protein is CASSKRQTNTGELFF. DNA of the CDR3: TGTGCCAGTAGCAAGAGACAGACAAACACCGGGGAGCTGTTTTTT. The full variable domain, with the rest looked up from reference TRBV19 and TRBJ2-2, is DGGITQSPKYLFRKEGQNVTLSCEQNLNHDAMYWYRQDPGQGLRLIYYSQIVNDFQKGDIAEGYSVSREKKESFPLTVTSAQKNPTAFYLCASSKRQTNTGELFFGEGSRLTVL.

CDR3 sequence reads: CATSRGSGGVYEQYF. CDR3 nucleotide sequence: TGTGCCACCAGCAGAGGTAGCGGGGGGGTGTACGAGCAGTACTTC. The chain is built from TRBV15 and TRBJ2-7; TRBD2 matches 11 bases. CDR1 LNHNV and CDR2 YYDKDF come from the germline V gene (reference sequence). This CDR3 has 15 residues. V lost 1 base and J lost 4; bases outside the gene matches: 3.

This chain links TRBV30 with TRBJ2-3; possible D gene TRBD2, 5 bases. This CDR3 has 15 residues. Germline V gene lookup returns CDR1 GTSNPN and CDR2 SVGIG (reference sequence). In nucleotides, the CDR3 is TGTGCTCGGAGATCTGGACTGCCCCCCACAGATACGCAGTATTTT. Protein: CARRSGLPPTDTQYF.

CDR3 bases: TGCGCCAGCCGCGGACAGGGGATGAACACTGAAGCTTTCTTT. Encoded protein: CASRGQGMNTEAFF. The genes are TRBV5-1 and TRBJ1-1; 9 positions match TRBD1. V dropped 7 bases and J dropped 0; count of bases not matched to a gene: 4. The CDR3 extends over 14 amino acids. CDR1 and CDR2 (germline): SGHRS, YFSETQ.

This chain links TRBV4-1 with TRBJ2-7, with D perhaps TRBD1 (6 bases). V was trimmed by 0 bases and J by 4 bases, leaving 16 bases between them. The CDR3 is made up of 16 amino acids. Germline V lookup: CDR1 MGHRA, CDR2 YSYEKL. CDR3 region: CASSQDTVGGMYEQYF. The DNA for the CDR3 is TGCGCCAGCAGCCAAGATACCGTAGGGGGAATGTACGAGCAGTACTTC.

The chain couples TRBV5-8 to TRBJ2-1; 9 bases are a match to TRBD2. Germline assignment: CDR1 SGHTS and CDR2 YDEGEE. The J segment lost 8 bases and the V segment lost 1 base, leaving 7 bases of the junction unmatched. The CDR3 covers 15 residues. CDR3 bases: TGTGCCAGCAGCTTGATGTTAGCGGGGGCCCATGAGCAGTTCTTC. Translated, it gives CASSLMLAGAHEQFF.

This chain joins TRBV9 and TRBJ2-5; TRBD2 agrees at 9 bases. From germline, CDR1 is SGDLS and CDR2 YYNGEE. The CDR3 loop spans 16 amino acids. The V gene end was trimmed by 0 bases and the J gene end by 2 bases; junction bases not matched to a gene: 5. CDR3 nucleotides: TGTGCCAGCAGCGTAGAAAGCGGGGGGCCTCAAGAGACCCAGTACTTC. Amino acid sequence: CASSVESGGPQETQYF.

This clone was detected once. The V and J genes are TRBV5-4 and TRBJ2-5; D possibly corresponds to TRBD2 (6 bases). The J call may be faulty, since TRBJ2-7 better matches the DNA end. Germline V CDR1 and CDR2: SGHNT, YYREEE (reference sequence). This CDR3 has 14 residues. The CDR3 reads CASSQPGVPYEQYF. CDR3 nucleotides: TGTGCCAGCAGCCAACCGGGAGTTCCTTACGAGCAGTACTTC.

The CDR3 reads CASTQVSLVNEQYF. The CDR3 DNA is TGTGCCAGCACACAGGTATCCCTAGTGAATGAGCAGTACTTC. This rearrangement joins TRBV6-4 to TRBJ2-7, with D maybe TRBD1 (5 bases). Trimming stripped 7 bases from V and 7 bases from J, with 20 bases between. The CDR3 extends over 14 amino acids. CDR1 and CDR2 from the germline V gene are MRHNA and SNTAGT.

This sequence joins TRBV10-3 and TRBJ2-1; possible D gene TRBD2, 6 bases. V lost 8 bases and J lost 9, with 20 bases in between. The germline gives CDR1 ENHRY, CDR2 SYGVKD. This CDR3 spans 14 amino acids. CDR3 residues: CAIWVGEAVREQFF. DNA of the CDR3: TGTGCCATCTGGGTCGGGGAGGCCGTCCGTGAGCAGTTCTTC.

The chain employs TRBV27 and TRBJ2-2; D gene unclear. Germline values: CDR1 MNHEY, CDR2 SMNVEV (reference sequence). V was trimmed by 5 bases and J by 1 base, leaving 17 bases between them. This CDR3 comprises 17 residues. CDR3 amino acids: CASSKSLVRKNTGELFF. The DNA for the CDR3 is TGTGCCAGCAGTAAATCCCTGGTCAGGAAGAACACCGGGGAGCTGTTTTTT.

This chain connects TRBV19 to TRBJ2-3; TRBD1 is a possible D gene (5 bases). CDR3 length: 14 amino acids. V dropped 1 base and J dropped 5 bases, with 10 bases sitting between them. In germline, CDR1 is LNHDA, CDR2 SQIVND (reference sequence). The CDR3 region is CASSIVQGIDTQYF. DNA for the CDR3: TGTGCCAGTAGTATAGTTCAGGGAATAGATACGCAGTATTTT. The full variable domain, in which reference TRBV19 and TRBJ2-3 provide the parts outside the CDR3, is DGGITQSPKYLFRKEGQNVTLSCEQNLNHDAMYWYRQDPGQGLRLIYYSQIVNDFQKGDIAEGYSVSREKKESFPLTVTSAQKNPTAFYLCASSIVQGIDTQYFGPGTRLTVL.

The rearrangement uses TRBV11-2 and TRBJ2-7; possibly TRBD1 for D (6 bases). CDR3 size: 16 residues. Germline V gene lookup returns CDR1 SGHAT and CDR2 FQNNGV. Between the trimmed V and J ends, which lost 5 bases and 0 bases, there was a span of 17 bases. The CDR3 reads CASSPIRNRDSYEQYF. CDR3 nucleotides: TGTGCCAGCAGCCCTATAAGGAACAGGGACTCCTACGAGCAGTACTTC.

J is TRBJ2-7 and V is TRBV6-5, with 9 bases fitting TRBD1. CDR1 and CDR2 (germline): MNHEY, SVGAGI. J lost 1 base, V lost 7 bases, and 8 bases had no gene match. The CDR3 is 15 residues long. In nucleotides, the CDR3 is TGTGCCAGCACCCTCGGACAGGGGCTATCCTACGAGCAGTACTTC. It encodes CASTLGQGLSYEQYF.

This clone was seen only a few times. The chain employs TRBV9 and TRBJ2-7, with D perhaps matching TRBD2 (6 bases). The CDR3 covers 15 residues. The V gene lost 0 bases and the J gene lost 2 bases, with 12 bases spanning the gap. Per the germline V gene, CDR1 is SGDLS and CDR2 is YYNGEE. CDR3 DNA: TGTGCCAGCAGCGTAGGCGGGGCTAATACCTACGAGCAGTACTTC. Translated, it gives CASSVGGANTYEQYF.

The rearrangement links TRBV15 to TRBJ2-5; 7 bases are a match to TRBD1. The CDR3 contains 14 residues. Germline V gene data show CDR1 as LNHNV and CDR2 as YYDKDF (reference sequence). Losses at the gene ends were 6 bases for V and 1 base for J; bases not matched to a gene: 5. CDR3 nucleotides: TGTGCCACCAGTCTGACAGGGACCCAAGAGACCCAGTACTTC. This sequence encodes CATSLTGTQETQYF.